One sample yielded the 28 T cell receptor beta chains listed below, sequenced in a study of T cell repertoires in cytomegalovirus infection. TCRdb itself ran the reads through MiXCR, one entry per CDR3 protein. The repertoire holds some 600,000 distinct CDR3 sequences, with approximately 25% as singletons. Sequencing was done on a sample of CD8+ T cells from PBMCs. All receptors come from a human donor in good health (CMV status not recorded). Some clones in this sample may be carry-over from other donors' samples.

The J gene is TRBJ1-1, the V gene TRBV15, with D hard to call. The CDR3 covers 13 residues. CDR1 and CDR2 (germline): LNHNV, YYDKDF (reference sequence). V was shortened by 3 bases and J by 8 bases, with 13 bases between the two germline ends. The CDR3 coding sequence is TGTGCCACCAGCAGTTCGGTCGGTATAGAAGCTTTCTTT. Translation gives CATSSSVGIEAFF.

J is TRBJ2-3 and V is TRBV6-6, with TRBD2 matching 7 bases. The ends lost 4 bases at V and 4 bases at J; junction bases unmatched: 8. This CDR3 spans 15 amino acids. Germline V gene data show CDR1 as MNHNY and CDR2 as SVGAGI (reference sequence). The CDR3, as DNA: TGTGCCAGCAGTTGGGCGGGGGTAGGCCCAGATACGCAGTATTTT. Translated, it gives CASSWAGVGPDTQYF.

The chain joins TRBV28 to TRBJ2-6; a weak D match, TRBD1 (6 bases). Germline CDR1 and CDR2: MDHEN and SYDVKM. The CDR3 runs to 19 residues. Trimming cost V 2 bases and J 0 bases, with 17 bases left between them. The DNA of the CDR3 is TGTGCCAGCAGTTTAAGGTCGAGACAGGCGAGCTCTGGGGCCAACGTCCTGACTTTC. Protein: CASSLRSRQASSGANVLTF.

There are a few counts of this clonotype. The genes are TRBV11-3 and TRBJ2-1, with D possibly being TRBD2 (6 bases). Trimming removed 5 bases at V and 5 bases at J, with 16 bases between. CDR3 length: 15 residues. Per germline, CDR1 SGHNT and CDR2 YENEEA. The CDR3 reads CASSDGTRSNNEQFF. The CDR3 DNA reads as TGTGCCAGCAGCGATGGGACTCGGTCGAACAATGAGCAGTTCTTC.

The rearrangement links TRBV5-4 to TRBJ2-1, with D perhaps TRBD1 (6 bases). Germline CDR1 SGHNT, CDR2 YYREEE (reference sequence). The ends were cut back, 4 bases at V and 10 bases at J, with 15 bases in the middle. This CDR3 is 13 amino acids long. In DNA form, the CDR3 reads TGTGCCAGCAGCCTGGAACGAAGGGGGGAGCAGTTCTTC. Translation gives CASSLERRGEQFF.

This chain joins TRBV20-1 and TRBJ1-1, with 7 positions matching TRBD1. The ends lost 5 bases at V and 4 bases at J; junction bases unmatched: 10. The CDR3 length is 14 residues. Germline CDR1 DFQATT, CDR2 SNEGSKA (reference sequence). The CDR3 nucleotides read TGCAGTGCTGATACCGGGACAGATCTCACTGAAGCTTTCTTT. Translation: CSADTGTDLTEAFF.

Only a few counts were recorded for this clonotype. This sequence joins TRBV6-2 or TRBV6-3 and TRBJ2-7; TRBD1 matches 8 bases. Losses at the gene ends were 2 bases for V and 4 bases for J; bases not matched to a gene: 4. The length of the CDR3 is 14 residues. The germline V gene encodes CDR1 MNHEY and CDR2 SVGEGT. The CDR3 sequence: CASSYGGQEYEQYV. The CDR3 nucleotides read TGTGCCAGCAGTTACGGGGGACAGGAGTACGAGCAGTACGTC.

The table lists this clonotype with many counts. The chain couples TRBV7-9 to TRBJ2-7, with 11 positions matching TRBD2. CDR3 length: 14 residues. The V gene end was trimmed by 4 bases and the J gene end by 4 bases; junction bases not matched to a gene: 3. Germline V gene sequence: CDR1 SEHNR, CDR2 FQNEAQ (reference sequence). CDR3 in amino acids: CASSSSGGQYEQYF. CDR3 bases: TGTGCCAGCAGCTCTAGCGGGGGGCAGTACGAGCAGTACTTC.

The chain carries TRBV29-1 and TRBJ1-2; D unresolved. This CDR3 spans 13 amino acids. V was shortened by 6 bases and J by 4 bases, with 15 bases between the two germline ends. CDR1 and CDR2 (germline): SQVTM, ANQGSEA. CDR3 sequence reads: CSVDPDGRYGYTF. DNA for the CDR3: TGCAGCGTGGACCCGGACGGACGCTATGGCTACACCTTC.

This clonotype was found a few times. The V call is TRBV29-1, the J call TRBJ2-1; 7 bases map to TRBD1. Per the germline V gene, CDR1 is SQVTM and CDR2 is ANQGSEA. Trimming took 5 bases from V and 5 from J; bases not matched to a gene: 6. CDR3 length: 13 residues. The CDR3 nucleotides read TGCAGCGTTCTGACAGGGATGGACAATGAGCAGTTCTTC. Encoded protein: CSVLTGMDNEQFF.

This chain uses TRBV15 with TRBJ1-1; possibly TRBD1 for D (6 bases). The V end lost 9 bases, the J end lost 3 bases, and 14 bases lay between the germline ends. The CDR3 spans 13 residues. Germline V gene lookup returns CDR1 LNHNV and CDR2 YYDKDF (reference sequence). CDR3 sequence reads: CATTLEGDTEAFF. In nucleotides, the CDR3 is TGTGCCACTACCCTAGAGGGGGACACTGAAGCTTTCTTT.

This clonotype turned up a few times. The genes are TRBV29-1 and TRBJ2-5, with 12 bases fitting TRBD1. The germline gives CDR1 SQVTM, CDR2 ANQGSEA. J was trimmed by 5 bases and V by 7 bases; bases with no gene match: 11. The CDR3 is 15 residues long. CDR3 residues: CSAARDRGRGETQYF. Written as DNA, the CDR3 is TGCAGCGCAGCCCGGGACAGGGGGCGAGGGGAGACCCAGTACTTC.

The rearrangement links TRBV29-1 to TRBJ2-1; 12 positions match TRBD2. CDR3 size: 13 residues. Per the germline V gene, CDR1 is SQVTM and CDR2 is ANQGSEA. V dropped 4 bases and J dropped 7; count of bases not matched to a gene: 2. The CDR3 nucleotides read TGCAGCGTTGGGACTAGCGGGGTGAATGAGCAGTTCTTC. It yields the protein CSVGTSGVNEQFF.

This clonotype was seen repeatedly, ten times or more. V is TRBV28 and J is TRBJ2-2; 8 nucleotides match TRBD1. CDR3 length: 16 amino acids. Germline V CDR1 and CDR2: MDHEN, SYDVKM. V trimming: 7 bases; J trimming: 7 bases; junction bases outside the gene matches: 14. Written as DNA, the CDR3 is TGTGCCAGCACTCTCTTCCAGGGGGCCCAGGACGGGGAGCTGTTTTTT. Protein: CASTLFQGAQDGELFF. The variable domain in full, completed from reference TRBV28 and TRBJ2-2, reads DVKVTQSSRYLVKRTGEKVFLECVQDMDHENMFWYRQDPGLGLRLIYFSYDVKMKEKGDIPEGYSVSREKKERFSLILESASTNQTSMYLCASTLFQGAQDGELFFGEGSRLTVL.

V is TRBV7-9 and J is TRBJ1-6, with D possibly being TRBD1 (6 bases). Trimming cost V 2 bases and J 8 bases, with 10 bases left between them. Germline V gene data show CDR1 as SEHNR and CDR2 as FQNEAQ (reference sequence). The CDR3 spans 14 residues. The CDR3 DNA reads as TGTGCCAGCAGCTTAACAGGGCTTGATTCACCCCTCCACTTT. Translating gives CASSLTGLDSPLHF.

The CDR3 nucleotides read TGTGCCAGCAGTTTATCGACGGACGCCTACAATGAGCAGTTCTTC. Protein product: CASSLSTDAYNEQFF. V and J are TRBV27 and TRBJ2-1; no definite D call. This CDR3 has 15 amino acids. Trimming removed 0 bases from V and 2 bases from J, with 8 bases in between. The germline V gene encodes CDR1 MNHEY and CDR2 SMNVEV (reference sequence).

The chain has TRBV2 and TRBJ2-3, with TRBD2 matching 11 bases. This CDR3 comprises 15 residues. Trimming cost V 8 bases and J 6 bases; bases outside gene matches: 10. Per germline, CDR1 SNHLY and CDR2 FYNNEI. CDR3 protein: CASPNVGLAADTQYF. CDR3 DNA: TGTGCCAGCCCCAATGTGGGACTAGCGGCGGATACGCAGTATTTT.

In this sample, this clonotype turned up many times. The chain links TRBV6-6 to TRBJ2-1; maybe TRBD2 (5 bases). In germline, CDR1 is MNHNY, CDR2 SVGAGI (reference sequence). The V and J ends lost 4 bases and 5 bases respectively, with 18 bases between them. The CDR3 has 16 amino acids. The CDR3 region is CASSFTVAEGNNEQFF. In DNA, the CDR3 is TGTGCCAGCAGTTTTACGGTCGCCGAGGGTAACAATGAGCAGTTCTTC.

This clonotype was picked up a small number of times. The J gene is TRBJ1-2, the V gene TRBV2; maybe TRBD1 (5 bases). Trimming cost V 9 bases and J 1 base, with 12 bases left between them. The length of the CDR3 is 13 residues. Looked up from germline, CDR1 is SNHLY and CDR2 is FYNNEI. CDR3 in amino acids: CASARGFNYGYTF. The CDR3 nucleotides are TGTGCCAGTGCCCGGGGCTTTAACTATGGCTACACCTTC.

Details on this clonotype: A clone one base away is much larger, so this may be a read error. V and J are TRBV10-2 and TRBJ1-5; D is possibly TRBD1 (6 bases). The CDR3 is 15 residues long. Trimming cost V 2 bases and J 7 bases, with 15 bases left between them. Germline CDR1 WSHSY, CDR2 SAAADI. The CDR3 region is CASSETWGHDQPQHF. For the CDR3, the DNA is TGCGCCAGCAGTGAGACCTGGGGGCACGACCAGCCCCAGCATTTT.

This clonotype showed up many times. J is TRBJ2-7 and V is TRBV7-8; D may be TRBD1 (5 bases). V lost 0 bases, J lost 2 bases, and 11 bases lay in between. Germline V gene sequence: CDR1 SGHVS, CDR2 FQNEAQ. The CDR3 extends over 15 amino acids. CDR3 sequence: CASSLAGVPTYEQYV. The CDR3 DNA follows: TGTGCCAGCAGCTTAGCAGGGGTACCCACCTACGAGCAGTACGTC.

This clonotype was seen a handful of times. The J gene is TRBJ2-1, the V gene TRBV6-5; 11 bases fit TRBD2. This CDR3 comprises 16 residues. V lost 2 bases, J lost 0 bases, and 0 bases stayed unmatched. In germline, CDR1 is MNHEY, CDR2 SVGAGI. The CDR3 DNA reads TGTGCCAGCAGTTACGGGACTAGCGGCTCCTACAATGAGCAGTTCTTC. Protein sequence: CASSYGTSGSYNEQFF.

This chain links TRBV2 with TRBJ1-2; D is possibly TRBD1 (6 bases). Per germline, CDR1 SNHLY and CDR2 FYNNEI. Trimming stripped 7 bases from V and 4 bases from J, with 13 bases between. CDR3 length: 13 amino acids. CDR3 in amino acids: CASIADSIYGYTF. Here the CDR3 DNA reads TGTGCCAGCATAGCGGACAGTATCTATGGCTACACCTTC.

This clonotype has a handful of counts. V is TRBV7-9 and J is TRBJ2-7, with 13 positions matching TRBD2. The CDR3 has 16 amino acids. Germline CDR1 reads SEHNR; CDR2 reads FQNEAQ (reference sequence). V shed 4 bases, J shed 1 base, and the junction held 4 bases outside the gene matches. The CDR3 loop is CASSSGLAGMSYEQYV. The CDR3 bases are TGTGCCAGCAGCTCGGGACTAGCGGGGATGTCCTACGAGCAGTACGTC.

The table lists this clonotype with many counts. This chain uses TRBV7-2 with TRBJ2-1; D might be TRBD2 (6 bases). CDR3 length: 16 residues. The V and J ends lost 2 bases and 9 bases respectively, with 20 bases between them. CDR1 is SGHTA, CDR2 FQGNSA, per germline. CDR3 sequence (DNA): TGTGCCAGCAGCTTAAACGGGGGACCCCCCGCGATTGAGCAGTTCTTC. Translated: CASSLNGGPPAIEQFF.

The CDR3 DNA follows: TGCGCCACTCGGGACCTGCCTGGCAATGAGCAGTTCTTC. This gives the protein CATRDLPGNEQFF. This chain links TRBV4-1 with TRBJ2-1; perhaps D is TRBD1 or TRBD2 (5 bases each). This CDR3 has 13 amino acids. Between the trimmed V and J ends, which lost 10 bases and 6 bases, there was a span of 16 bases. Germline loops: CDR1 MGHRA, CDR2 YSYEKL.

The chain has TRBV2 and TRBJ1-6; D unresolved. The CDR3 has 13 residues. The V end was cut by 7 bases, the J end by 7 bases, with 11 bases between. Germline assignment: CDR1 SNHLY and CDR2 FYNNEI. CDR3 loop: CASTGQANSPLHF. The CDR3 DNA reads as TGTGCCAGCACGGGCCAGGCCAATTCACCCCTCCACTTT.

This clonotype has only a few counts. This chain links TRBV7-9 with TRBJ2-1, with D unclear. Trimming took off 6 bases at V and 0 bases at J, with 12 bases between the two ends. The CDR3 has 15 amino acids. From germline, CDR1 is SEHNR and CDR2 FQNEAQ (reference sequence). The CDR3 bases are TGTGCCAGCAGACCCGACTCGCCCTCCTACAATGAGCAGTTCTTC. Amino acid sequence: CASRPDSPSYNEQFF.